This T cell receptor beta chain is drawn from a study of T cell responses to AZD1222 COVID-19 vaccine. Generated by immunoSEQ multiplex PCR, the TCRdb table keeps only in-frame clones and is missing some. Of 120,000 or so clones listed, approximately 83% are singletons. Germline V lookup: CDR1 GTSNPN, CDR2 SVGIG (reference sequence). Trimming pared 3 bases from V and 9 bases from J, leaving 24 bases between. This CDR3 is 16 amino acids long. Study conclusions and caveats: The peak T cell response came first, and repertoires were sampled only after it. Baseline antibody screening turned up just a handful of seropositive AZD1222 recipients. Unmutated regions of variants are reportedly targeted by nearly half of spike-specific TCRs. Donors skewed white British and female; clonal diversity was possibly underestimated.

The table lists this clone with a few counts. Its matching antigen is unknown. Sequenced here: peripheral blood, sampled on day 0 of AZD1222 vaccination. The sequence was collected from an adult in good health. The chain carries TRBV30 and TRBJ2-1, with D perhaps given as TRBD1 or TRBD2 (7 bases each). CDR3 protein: CAWRGGISGARGEQFF. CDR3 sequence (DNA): TGTGCCTGGAGAGGGGGCATCAGCGGGGCCCGAGGTGAGCAGTTCTTC.